This is a list of T cell receptor beta chains from one sample in a study of T-cell memory formation after mild COVID-19. In TCRdb, the 5' RACE reads were re-called with MiXCR into one record per CDR3 protein. This table holds some 350,000 distinct CDR3 sequences, 10% to 15% found once. The specimen was PBMCs or a T cell subset sorted from them (not recorded which). The source is a man aged 18 to 35 who had mild COVID-19 (a few samples of this study predate the infection). Cell type and time point are not known. Both conserved end residues are part of each CDR3. Fields, in order: CDR3 DNA, CDR3 protein, V gene, J gene, clone size, D gene. The D gene is left open where the match is weak. The size entry is marked missing in some rows and otherwise reads once, few, many or a size class.

TGTGCCAGCAGCTTACAGGGGACGTCCTACGAGCAGTACTTC	CASSLQGTSYEQYF	TRBV7-2	TRBJ2-7	few	.
TGTGCCACCAGCACAGCCTATACTGAGGGGGCTGTGAACACTGAAGCTTTCTTT	CATSTAYTEGAVNTEAFF	TRBV15	TRBJ1-1	.	TRBD1
TGTGCCAGCACTCAACACTCCCGCCGGCCCACTGAAGCTTTCTTT	CASTQHSRRPTEAFF	TRBV6-5	TRBJ1-1	.	.
TGCAGTGCTGCCCAGGACGATCTAAACACCATATATTTT	CSAAQDDLNTIYF	TRBV20-1	TRBJ1-3	few	.
TGTGCCAGCAGTCCCAGGGGTTTCGGAGAAAAACTGTTTTTT	CASSPRGFGEKLFF	TRBV12-3/TRBV12-4	TRBJ1-4	.	.
TGTGCCAGCAGTAAAACCCGGGACAGGGTCACAGATACGCAGTATTTT	CASSKTRDRVTDTQYF	TRBV25-1	TRBJ2-3	many	TRBD1
TGCGCCAGCAGCCCCGGGACAGGGACGAGGACTGAAGCTTTCTTT	CASSPGTGTRTEAFF	TRBV4-3	TRBJ1-1	.	TRBD1
TGTGCCAGCAGCGCGGGGGTCCTTCTGCGGGACAGGGGGTATGGCTACACCTTC	CASSAGVLLRDRGYGYTF	TRBV5-6	TRBJ1-2	.	TRBD1
TGTGCCAGCAGCGGGACAGGGAAAAGTGGCTACACCTTC	CASSGTGKSGYTF	TRBV2	TRBJ1-2	.	TRBD1
TGCAGTGCTAGGGCCTCAGGGACTGAAGCTTTCTTT	CSARASGTEAFF	TRBV20-1	TRBJ1-1	few	.
TGCAGCGTTGAAGATCGGGTGACCACTGAAGCTTTCTTT	CSVEDRVTTEAFF	TRBV29-1	TRBJ1-1	few	.
TGCAGTGCTAGAGATGTTACAGCTAACTATGGCTACACCTTC	CSARDVTANYGYTF	TRBV20-1	TRBJ1-2	few	.
TGTGCCAGCAGCCAGACAGCCAATCAGCCCCAGCATTTT	CASSQTANQPQHF	TRBV12-3/TRBV12-4	TRBJ1-5	many	.
TGCGCCAGCTCCCCGGTCTGGGGCCCAGATACGCAGTATTTT	CASSPVWGPDTQYF	TRBV4-3	TRBJ2-3	few	.
TGCAGTGCTAGCGTAGGCCCTAGCAATCAGCCCCAGCATTTT	CSASVGPSNQPQHF	TRBV20-1	TRBJ1-5	many	.
TGTGCCAGCAGCGTAGTATCGAACACCGGGGAGCTGTTTTTT	CASSVVSNTGELFF	TRBV9	TRBJ2-2	.	.
TGTGCCAGCAGCTTAACGGCAACTAGCGGGGGCGAGACCCAGTACTTC	CASSLTATSGGETQYF	TRBV7-3	TRBJ2-5	few	TRBD2
TGCAGCGTTGGGGGGGGGACAGGGTTTGGCAATGAGCAGTTCTTC	CSVGGGTGFGNEQFF	TRBV29-1	TRBJ2-1	many	TRBD1
TGCAGTGTCCCAAAACAGGGGAAAGGCTACACCTTC	CSVPKQGKGYTF	TRBV20-1	TRBJ1-2	few	TRBD1
TGCAGTGCTACACCATCCCAGGGGACCCAGTACTTC	CSATPSQGTQYF	TRBV20-1	TRBJ2-5	few	.
TGCAGCGTTTCCCAGGGCGGCGGCGAGCAGTACTTC	CSVSQGGGEQYF	TRBV29-1	TRBJ2-7	few	.
TGTGCCAGCAGTTCGAGGGCAGCGAGCACAGATACGCAGTATTTT	CASSSRAASTDTQYF	TRBV6-5	TRBJ2-3	.	.
TGTGCCAGCAGCTTAGCCCCCGAGGGGGGGGTCGGGATGAACACTGAAGCTTTCTTT	CASSLAPEGGVGMNTEAFF	TRBV7-2	TRBJ1-1	few	.
TGTGCCAGCAGCCAAGGGGATTGGTCAGAAAGAACCTACGAGCAGTACTTC	CASSQGDWSERTYEQYF	TRBV4-2	TRBJ2-7	.	.
TGTGCCAGCAGAACGGGGGGGACGCAGTATTTT	CASRTGGTQYF	TRBV7-6	TRBJ2-3	.	TRBD2
TGCAGTGCTTCGCGGACAGGGCGGAACACTGAAGCTTTCTTT	CSASRTGRNTEAFF	TRBV20-1	TRBJ1-1	few	TRBD1
TGTGCCAGCAGTTCACGCCGGGCCGCCGACGGCATTCAGTACTTC	CASSSRRAADGIQYF	TRBV6-5	TRBJ2-4	.	.
TGTGCCAGCAGCCCCTTAAGACTAGCGGGGGGCTCAGATACGCAGTATTTT	CASSPLRLAGGSDTQYF	TRBV3-1	TRBJ2-3	few	TRBD2
TGTGACAGCAGCTTAGAGGTCTCAGGAGGAAAACTGTTTTTT	CDSSLEVSGGKLFF	TRBV7-6	TRBJ1-4	.	.
TGTGCCAGCAGCAACCACTTGGGGGCGGACACCGGGGAGCTGTTTTTT	CASSNHLGADTGELFF	TRBV7-8	TRBJ2-2	.	.
TGTGCCAGCAGGACGAGGGGGGAGCTGTTTTTT	CASRTRGELFF	TRBV2	TRBJ2-2	.	.
TGTGCCAGCAGCTCGGGACTAACAGCTTTCTTT	CASSSGLTAFF	TRBV5-5	TRBJ1-1	.	.
TGTGCCAGCTCACTAGGCGCATACATGGGGTCACCCCTCCACTTT	CASSLGAYMGSPLHF	TRBV18	TRBJ1-6	few	.
TGCGCCAGCAGCCGACCCGGGCCGAAGACCTACGAGCAGTACTTC	CASSRPGPKTYEQYF	TRBV4-1	TRBJ2-7	.	.